Below, one T cell receptor beta chain is given with its context. Its antigen is currently unknown. Patients having uncontrolled infection, another autoimmune disease, pregnancy or lactation were not included. The sample comes from a study of T cells in Graves' hyperthyroidism and ophthalmopathy. The overall study: The initial diagnosis was the point when peripheral blood was collected, ahead of any treatment. Findings and limits, study-wide: Most thyroid clonotypes with frequency above 0.001 were detected in blood.

Amplified TCR beta CDR3 regions derived from RNA transcripts. With the HTBI primer set, the TCR CDR3 went through a first round of RT-PCR. Using its own MiXCR run on the multiplex PCR reads, TCRdb lists one record per CDR3 protein. The sample holds about 290,000 distinct CDR3 sequences; about 13% are singletons and the top ten take 7% to 9.5%. The clonotype originates from a woman aged 40 to 50 with Graves' hyperthyroidism. Material for sequencing was blood.

This chain's CDR3 is CASSFRTDSFYEQYF. In nucleotides, the CDR3 is TGTGCCAGCAGTTTCCGGACGGACTCATTCTACGAGCAGTACTTC. V usage is TRBV28 and J usage is TRBJ2-7; possibly TRBD2 for D (5 bases). CDR1 and CDR2 (germline): MDHEN, SYDVKM. V was trimmed by 3 bases and J by 3 bases, leaving 15 bases between them. This CDR3 spans 15 amino acids.